These T cell receptor beta chains were read from a single sample in a study of cytomegalovirus exposure and HLA in healthy donors. Using immunoSEQ multiplex PCR, the repertoire was profiled, and TCRdb retains in-frame clones only, with some absent. The data hold fewer than 200,000 clones, with 85% observed a single time. Sequenced input: PBMCs. These receptors all stem from a man aged 18-30 years in good health and CMV-seropositive. The CDR3 runs from the conserved cysteine through the conserved F or W. A D gene is named only where the DNA matches it firmly. Expanded clones get a size class; other rows say once, few or many, or leave the size out.

V,J,size,D,CDR3,DNA
TRBV6-5,TRBJ1-1,NA,NA,CASTKNTEAFF,TGTGCCAGCACCAAGAACACTGAAGCTTTCTTT
TRBV6-6,TRBJ2-7,NA,TRBD1,CASTPDRGLYEQYF,TGTGCCAGCACCCCGGACAGGGGGCTCTACGAGCAGTACTTC
TRBV6-5,TRBJ2-5,NA,NA,CASNKYEGGQETQYF,TGTGCCAGCAATAAGTACGAAGGGGGACAAGAGACCCAGTACTTC
TRBV7-6,TRBJ2-7,NA,NA,CASSLDPRYEQYF,TGTGCCAGCAGCTTAGACCCTAGATACGAGCAGTACTTC
TRBV29-1,TRBJ2-7,once,TRBD1,CSVKHGTGGVYEQYF,TGCAGCGTTAAACATGGTACAGGGGGAGTTTACGAGCAGTACTTC
TRBV6-1,TRBJ2-5,NA,NA,CASRVTGWQETQYF,TGTGCCAGCAGGGTTACAGGTTGGCAAGAGACCCAGTACTTC
TRBV27,TRBJ2-1,NA,NA,CASSRTGYDEQFF,TGTGCCAGCAGTCGTACAGGTTACGATGAGCAGTTCTTC
TRBV5-1,TRBJ1-1,NA,NA,CASSPVMGRETEAFF,TGCGCCAGCAGCCCCGTAATGGGGAGGGAAACTGAAGCTTTCTTT
TRBV9,TRBJ2-1,once,NA,CASTQGGTSYNEQFF,TGTGCCAGCACCCAAGGGGGAACCTCCTACAATGAGCAGTTCTTC
TRBV2,TRBJ2-7,NA,TRBD2,CASSEALAGYEQYF,TGTGCCAGCAGTGAGGCGCTAGCGGGCTACGAGCAGTACTTC
TRBV27,TRBJ1-2,NA,TRBD1,CASSSRDRGDGYTF,TGTGCCAGCAGTTCCCGGGACAGGGGGGACGGCTACACCTTC
TRBV5-1,TRBJ2-5,NA,NA,CASSPPGLQETQYF,TGCGCCAGCAGCCCGCCGGGACTCCAAGAGACCCAGTACTTC
TRBV10-2,TRBJ2-3,NA,NA,CASSLDLADTQYF,TGCGCCAGCAGCCTGGACTTAGCAGATACGCAGTATTTT
TRBV5-1,TRBJ2-5,NA,NA,CASSLGRTQETQYF,TGCGCCAGCAGCTTGGGTCGGACACAAGAGACCCAGTACTTC
TRBV9,TRBJ2-6,NA,TRBD1,CASSDRGSGANVLTF,TGTGCCAGCAGCGACAGGGGTTCTGGGGCCAACGTCCTGACTTTC
TRBV9,TRBJ2-7,once,NA,CASSVAVGAYEQYF,TGTGCCAGCAGCGTAGCGGTAGGGGCCTACGAGCAGTACTTC
TRBV29-1,TRBJ2-2,few,NA,CSTNGSGELFF,TGCAGCACCAACGGGAGCGGGGAGCTGTTTTTT
TRBV10-1,TRBJ2-3,NA,NA,CASSEGGDTQYF,TGCGCCAGCAGTGAAGGGGGAGATACGCAGTATTTT
TRBV5-6,TRBJ2-7,NA,TRBD2,CASSDQLAGGSAEQYF,TGTGCCAGCAGCGATCAGCTAGCGGGGGGATCTGCCGAGCAGTACTTC
TRBV7-6,TRBJ2-2,NA,TRBD1,CASSLGGTDMAGELFF,TGTGCCAGCAGCTTAGGTGGGACAGACATGGCCGGGGAGCTGTTTTTT
TRBV30,TRBJ2-1,NA,NA,CAWSAPSESSYNEQFF,TGTGCCTGGAGTGCCCCCTCCGAGAGCTCCTACAATGAGCAGTTCTTC
TRBV9,TRBJ2-2,few,TRBD2,CASSATSGRTGELFF,TGTGCCAGCAGCGCGACTAGCGGGAGGACCGGGGAGCTGTTTTTT
TRBV28,TRBJ1-4,NA,TRBD1,CASSFPRGATNEKLFF,TGTGCCAGCAGTTTTCCCAGGGGGGCTACTAATGAAAAACTGTTTTTT
TRBV5-6,TRBJ1-2,NA,NA,CASSLNRLGNYGYTF,TGTGCCAGCAGCCTGAACAGGCTAGGGAACTATGGCTACACCTTC
TRBV6-1,TRBJ2-1,few,NA,CASLERGNEQFF,TGTGCCAGCCTGGAAAGAGGCAATGAGCAGTTCTTC
TRBV19,TRBJ1-5,NA,TRBD1,CASSIIKGANQPQHF,TGTGCCAGTAGTATAATCAAGGGGGCGAACCAGCCCCAGCATTTT
TRBV19,TRBJ2-5,NA,TRBD1,CASSLTGGQETQYF,TGTGCCAGTAGTCTTACAGGGGGCCAAGAGACCCAGTACTTC
TRBV29-1,TRBJ1-4,NA,NA,CSGRGRSSGKLFF,TGCAGCGGACGAGGCCGCAGCAGTGGAAAACTGTTTTTT
TRBV5-4,TRBJ1-1,NA,NA,CASSSPGTPNTEAFF,TGTGCCAGCAGCTCGCCCGGGACACCGAACACTGAAGCTTTCTTT
TRBV30,TRBJ2-3,NA,NA,CAWSVGSWDTQYF,TGTGCCTGGAGTGTTGGCTCCTGGGATACGCAGTATTTT
TRBV6-1,TRBJ1-1,NA,NA,CASPRGGRNTEAFF,TGTGCCAGCCCCCGGGGGGGGCGAAACACTGAAGCTTTCTTT
TRBV9,TRBJ2-1,NA,TRBD2,CASSVQGGSNEQFF,TGTGCCAGCAGCGTACAGGGAGGGAGCAATGAGCAGTTCTTC
TRBV7-2,TRBJ2-7,NA,NA,CASSSGLYYEQYF,TGTGCCAGCAGCTCTGGACTCTACTACGAGCAGTACTTC
TRBV6-5,TRBJ1-2,few,NA,CASSYTGGYGYTF,TGTGCCAGCAGTTACACGGGGGGCTATGGCTACACCTTC
TRBV7-9,TRBJ1-2,once,NA,CASSLLEGYGYTF,TGTGCCAGCAGCTTATTAGAGGGCTATGGCTACACCTTC
TRBV27,TRBJ2-5,NA,TRBD2,CASSLYAGTSGSETQYF,TGTGCCAGCAGTTTATATGCCGGGACTAGCGGGAGCGAGACCCAGTACTTC
TRBV18,TRBJ2-7,NA,NA,CASQGSGNDEQYF,TGTGCCAGCCAGGGTTCAGGTAACGACGAGCAGTACTTC
TRBV30,TRBJ2-7,once,NA,CAWAPGGPPDEQYF,TGTGCCTGGGCCCCCGGGGGACCTCCCGACGAGCAGTACTTC
TRBV11-2,TRBJ1-1,few,NA,CASSLASYSEAFF,TGTGCCAGCAGCTTAGCTAGCTATAGTGAAGCTTTCTTT
TRBV7-7,TRBJ2-2,NA,TRBD2,CASSQASSGMAGELFF,TGTGCCAGCAGCCAGGCTTCTAGCGGGATGGCCGGGGAGCTGTTTTTT
TRBV6-5,TRBJ1-1,NA,TRBD1,CASSAGQGNTEAFF,TGTGCCAGCAGTGCGGGACAGGGGAACACTGAAGCTTTCTTT
TRBV27,TRBJ2-2,NA,TRBD2,CASSFPPRRERGNTGELFF,TGTGCCAGCAGTTTCCCACCCCGACGGGAGCGGGGAAACACCGGGGAGCTGTTTTTT
TRBV28,TRBJ2-1,NA,TRBD2,CASSGAGTSGYNEQFF,TGTGCCAGCAGTGGGGCCGGGACTAGCGGATACAATGAGCAGTTCTTC
TRBV18,TRBJ2-5,NA,TRBD2,CASSYTGLAGALGETQYF,TGTGCCAGCTCATATACCGGACTAGCGGGAGCTCTGGGAGAGACCCAGTACTTC
TRBV11-1,TRBJ2-6,NA,NA,CASSSEGRRANVLTF,TGTGCCAGCAGCAGTGAGGGTCGGAGGGCCAACGTCCTGACTTTC
TRBV9,TRBJ2-4,NA,NA,CASSVDRVGNIQYF,TGTGCCAGCAGCGTAGACAGGGTGGGGAACATTCAGTACTTC